The text below deals with one T cell receptor (beta chain). Its antigen is unidentified. V dropped 1 base and J dropped 3; count of bases not matched to a gene: 4. CDR1 is LGHNT and CDR2 is FRNRAP in the germline V gene. This CDR3 spans 16 amino acids. The data were taken from a study of cytomegalovirus exposure and HLA in healthy donors. Findings of the study overall: The majority of TCR sequences were rare, yet some public TCRs appeared in many donors.

The PCR was carried out with 60 Vbeta primers and 13 Jbeta primers. Clones were read by immunoSEQ multiplex PCR, and TCRdb kept only the in-frame ones, dropping some. The data show 190,000 or so clones, with roughly 80% seen just once and roughly 0.65% held by the top ten. The V call is TRBV12-5, the J call TRBJ1-2, with 11 nucleotides matching TRBD1. The sequence derives from a boy aged 10-17 years in good health and CMV-seronegative. Sequencing was performed on PBMCs. CDR3 protein: CASGLGPGQGDYGYTF. In nucleotides, the CDR3 is TGTGCTAGTGGTTTGGGGCCGGGACAGGGGGACTATGGCTACACCTTC.